The present T cell receptor (beta chain) was sequenced within a study of beta chain features in type 1 diabetes. Study at large: Researchers looked at approximately 110,000,000 sorted cells across all samples. Findings and limits, study-wide: Shortening of TCRB CDR3s, moderate but significant, appeared in all four CD4+ subsets of Type 1 diabetes patients. Type 1 diabetes patients had VDJ junctions that carried fewer insertions and more deletions.

This clone was picked up a small number of times. What it binds is not known. Investigators reverse transcribed all isolated RNA, so they sequenced expressed TCRB transcripts. Data came from immunoSEQ multiplex PCR; TCRdb stores just in-frame clones and leaves some out. The sample lists 850,000 to 900,000 clones, roughly a sixth seen once, with 0.023% in the top ten. V shed 0 bases and J 3 bases; nucleotides not matched to a gene: 4. CDR1 is MNHEY and CDR2 is SMNVEV in the germline V gene (reference sequence). CDR3 length: 16 amino acids. Sorted populations all exceeded 95% purity. Sample: naive CD4+ T cells from blood. The chain combines TRBV27 with TRBJ2-1, with 8 nucleotides matching TRBD1. The receptor was derived from a woman aged 18-29 years in good health. The CDR3 nucleotides are TGTGCCAGCAGTTTATCGGGGACAGGACGCTACAATGAGCAGTTCTTC. Translating gives CASSLSGTGRYNEQFF.